The clone carrying this T cell receptor (beta chain) occurred a few times. Its antigen is unknown. This sample was taken from a study of cytomegalovirus exposure and HLA in healthy donors. Vbeta (60) and Jbeta (13) primers were used in the PCR. Data came from immunoSEQ multiplex PCR; TCRdb stores just in-frame clones and leaves some out. Among some 180,000 clones listed, roughly 85% were seen once. Each donor was nominally healthy when sampled (though unrecorded immune exposures were likely). Study findings and constraints: Per a prior analysis, the majority of TCR beta V segments were productive roughly 90% or roughly 30% of the time.

V lost 0 bases, J lost 7 bases, and 10 bases lay in between. This CDR3 contains 14 residues. Per the germline V gene, CDR1 is MNHEY and CDR2 is SMNVEV (reference sequence). The chain has TRBV27 and TRBJ1-5; no clear D gene. The material sequenced was PBMCs. The receptor was derived from a woman under 40 in good health and CMV-seropositive. The CDR3 region is CASSLSQARQPQHF. The CDR3 DNA reads as TGTGCCAGCAGTTTATCGCAAGCCCGCCAGCCCCAGCATTTT.